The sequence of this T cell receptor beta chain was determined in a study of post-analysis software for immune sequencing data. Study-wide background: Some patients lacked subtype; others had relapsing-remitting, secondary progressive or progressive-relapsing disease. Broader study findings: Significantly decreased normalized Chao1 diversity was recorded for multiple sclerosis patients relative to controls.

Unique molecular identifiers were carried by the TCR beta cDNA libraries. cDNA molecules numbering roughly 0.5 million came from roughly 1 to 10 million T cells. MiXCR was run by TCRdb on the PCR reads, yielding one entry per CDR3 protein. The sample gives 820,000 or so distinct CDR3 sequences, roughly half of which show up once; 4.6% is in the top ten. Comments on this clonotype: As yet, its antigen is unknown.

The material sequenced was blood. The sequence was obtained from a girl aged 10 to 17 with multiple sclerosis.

CDR3 DNA sequence: TGTGCCAGCAGCTTTAGTTCCGCAGATACGCAGTATTTT. Protein: CASSFSSADTQYF. The chain employs TRBV5-5 and TRBJ2-3; D not resolved. The germline V and J ends were trimmed by 2 bases and 4 bases, with 8 bases remaining between them. The CDR3 is 13 residues long. CDR1 is SGHKS and CDR2 is YYEKEE in the germline V gene (reference sequence).